This T cell receptor (beta chain) was documented in a study of Ad26.COV2.S vaccination and SARS-CoV-2 variants. Study overall: Of the COV1001 trial arms, the Ad26.COV2.S arm included the donor.

The repertoire was sequenced with immunoSEQ multiplex PCR; TCRdb's copy has only in-frame clones and lacks some. The profile shows about 390,000 clones, approximately 92% of them singletons. Treatment reported: some 20 received Ad26.COV2.S at low or high dose, single or two shots; several received placebo; per-sample allocation not given. Sampling occurred on day 63 after the first vaccine or placebo injection. The vaccine delivered Wuhan-strain SARS-CoV-2 spike through an Ad26 vector. The receptor was isolated from a person between 18 and 65 years old who received the Ad26.COV2.S COVID-19 vaccine or a placebo. Sequenced here: peripheral blood, sampled in a trial of Ad26.COV2.S vaccine versus placebo.

CDR3 protein: CASYRLNGYEQYF. In nucleotides, the CDR3 is TGTGCCAGCTACAGGCTAAATGGCTACGAGCAGTACTTC. V is TRBV7-9 and J is TRBJ2-7, with D maybe TRBD1 (5 bases). The germline V and J ends were trimmed by 8 bases and 3 bases, with 14 bases remaining between them. The CDR3 runs to 13 residues. From germline, CDR1 is SEHNR and CDR2 FQNEAQ (reference sequence).